This is a list of T cell receptor beta chains from one sample in a study of blood T cell repertoires in COVID-19. The assay was immunoSEQ multiplex PCR, and TCRdb's table has in-frame clones only and misses some. The sample lists over 250,000 clones, about nine tenths occurring once. Sequenced material: peripheral blood. The receptors here all came from a man between 45 and 60 years old with acute or convalescent COVID-19. Each CDR3 is given with its conserved first and last residue. Fields, in order: CDR3 DNA, CDR3 protein, V gene, clone size, D gene, J gene. The D gene is left open where the match is weak. Part of the rows lack a size; the others show once, few, many or a class for expanded clones.

TGCAGTGCTAGTCCTAGCGGGGGGGCCTACGAGCAGTACTTC	CSASPSGGAYEQYF	TRBV20-1	.	TRBD2	TRBJ2-7
TGTGCCAGCAAGCCTCTCAGGGGTTCCTACGAGCAGTACTTC	CASKPLRGSYEQYF	TRBV6-5	.	.	TRBJ2-7
TGTGCCAGTAGTTCACAGGGATCCGGGGAGCTGTTTTTT	CASSSQGSGELFF	TRBV19	.	.	TRBJ2-2
TGTGCCAGCAGTGAAGCAGGCAGGTCCAACCCCCAGCATTTT	CASSEAGRSNPQHF	TRBV6-1	.	.	TRBJ1-5
TGTGCCAGTAGTATGAGGAGAACAGATACGCAGTATTTT	CASSMRRTDTQYF	TRBV19	.	.	TRBJ2-3
TGCGCCAGCAGCTTGGAACGGAGGTGGACTGAAGCTTTCTTT	CASSLERRWTEAFF	TRBV5-1	.	.	TRBJ1-1
TGCGCCAGCAGCCCATCGACACCTAACACCGGGGAGCTGTTTTTT	CASSPSTPNTGELFF	TRBV5-1	.	.	TRBJ2-2
TGTGCCAGCAGCCCGGGAAGCAGGACGCAGTATTTT	CASSPGSRTQYF	TRBV7-9	.	.	TRBJ2-3
TGTGCCAGCAGCTCAAGGACAGGGGAAAATTCACCCCTCCACTTT	CASSSRTGENSPLHF	TRBV9	.	TRBD1	TRBJ1-6
TGTGCCAGCAGTGCGGGACTAGCAGAAGAGACCCAGTACTTC	CASSAGLAEETQYF	TRBV2	.	TRBD2	TRBJ2-5
TGCGCCAGCAGCCCGGAGTATAGGGGCTACGAGCAGTACTTC	CASSPEYRGYEQYF	TRBV10-1	.	.	TRBJ2-7
TGTGCCAGCTCACCGCCGGGACAGGGATCTGGAAAACTGTTTTTT	CASSPPGQGSGKLFF	TRBV18	.	TRBD1	TRBJ1-4
TGTGCCATCAGTGACGCAGGGGCGGGGGTCACTGAAGCTTTCTTT	CAISDAGAGVTEAFF	TRBV10-3	.	.	TRBJ1-1
TGTGCCAGTAATATGGGACAAGATTCACCCCTCCACTTT	CASNMGQDSPLHF	TRBV19	.	.	TRBJ1-6
TGCAGGACTGCCTCAGGGCACGAGCAGTACTTC	CRTASGHEQYF	TRBV20-1	.	.	TRBJ2-7
TGTGCCAGCTCACCTAGTCGATTGTCCTACGAGCAGTACTTC	CASSPSRLSYEQYF	TRBV18	.	.	TRBJ2-7
TGTGCCAGCAGTTGGACAGTTAGCTCTGGAAACACCATATATTTT	CASSWTVSSGNTIYF	TRBV9	once	.	TRBJ1-3
TGCGCCAGCAGCTTACAGGGGTCCTCAGATACGCAGTATTTT	CASSLQGSSDTQYF	TRBV5-1	.	TRBD1	TRBJ2-3
TGCAGCGGGGGGACCGGGACAGGGCACGAAAAACTGTTTTTT	CSGGTGTGHEKLFF	TRBV29-1	.	TRBD1	TRBJ1-4
TGTGCCTGGAGGGCCCGGGGTAGCAATCAGCCCCAGCATTTT	CAWRARGSNQPQHF	TRBV30	.	.	TRBJ1-5
TGTGCCAGCAGCCCCCCGGGCGGGGCAGGGGGCGAAAAACTGTTTTTT	CASSPPGGAGGEKLFF	TRBV5-5	.	TRBD1	TRBJ1-4
TGCAGCGTTAAACAGGGGGCCTTGTCTGGAAACACCATATATTTT	CSVKQGALSGNTIYF	TRBV29-1	.	TRBD1	TRBJ1-3
TGTGCCAGCCATACGCCCCGACAGGGCGTCTACAATGAGCAGTTCTTC	CASHTPRQGVYNEQFF	TRBV5-8	.	TRBD1	TRBJ2-1
TGTGCCACCAGCAGCACCCAGACAGGGCGGCATGGCTACACCTTC	CATSSTQTGRHGYTF	TRBV15	once	TRBD1	TRBJ1-2
TGTGCCAGTAGTGCGTTAACAGGGTCCAATGAAGCTTTCTTT	CASSALTGSNEAFF	TRBV19	.	.	TRBJ1-1
TGTGCCAGCAGTGATCGTCGAGGCAGTGGAGACACCATATATTTT	CASSDRRGSGDTIYF	TRBV25-1	.	.	TRBJ1-3
TGTGCCAGCAGCATGAATACAGGGGTCAATTCACCCCTCCACTTT	CASSMNTGVNSPLHF	TRBV11-2	.	TRBD1	TRBJ1-6
TGCGCCAGCCCTTTTTCAACGACGGGGGATGGCTACACCTTC	CASPFSTTGDGYTF	TRBV10-1	.	.	TRBJ1-2
TGTGCCAGCAGCCCCCGGCGGTTTCAAGAGACCCAGTACTTC	CASSPRRFQETQYF	TRBV3-1/TRBV3-2	.	.	TRBJ2-5
TGTGCCAGCAGACCACGTTTGGGCGGGGGATACAATGAGCAGTTCTTC	CASRPRLGGGYNEQFF	TRBV7-2	.	TRBD2	TRBJ2-1
TGTGCCAGCAGCACCAACGGGGGGAACACCATATATTTT	CASSTNGGNTIYF	TRBV7-9	once	.	TRBJ1-3
TGCGCCAGCCAAAAGGACAGGGGGCAAGAGACCCAGTACTTC	CASQKDRGQETQYF	TRBV5-1	.	TRBD1	TRBJ2-5
TGTGCCAGCAGTGGGACAGGGCCGAACACTGAAGCTTTCTTT	CASSGTGPNTEAFF	TRBV2	.	TRBD1	TRBJ1-1
TGTGCCAGCAGCCAAGGAGTGTACTCTGGAAACACCATATATTTT	CASSQGVYSGNTIYF	TRBV3-1/TRBV3-2	.	.	TRBJ1-3
TGTGCCAGCAGCTTAGGCGGGACAGGGGTCCCAGATACGCAGTATTTT	CASSLGGTGVPDTQYF	TRBV7-2	.	TRBD1	TRBJ2-3
TGTGCCAGCAGCCAATGGTTCAGGATATATAATTCACCCCTCCACTTT	CASSQWFRIYNSPLHF	TRBV14	.	.	TRBJ1-6